These T cell receptor beta chains were read from a single sample in a study of PD-1 blockade in mismatch repair-deficient tumors. The table came from immunoSEQ multiplex PCR; TCRdb's copy has only in-frame clones and leaves some out. The table lists around 50,000 clones, 70% to 85% of them singletons. Material: PBMCs, obtained before pembrolizumab treatment. These receptors all stem from an adult with mismatch repair-deficient cancer. CDR3s include the opening cysteine and the closing phenylalanine or tryptophan. D genes are given only for firm matches. Size is omitted from some rows. Given values are once, few, many or a class for expanded clones.

cdr3_aa,cdr3_nt,d_call,clone_size,j_call,v_call
CASSLGSSRSTGQEQYF,TGCGCCAGCAGCCTCGGGTCGTCGCGTTCGACGGGGCAGGAGCAGTACTTC,.,.,TRBJ2-7,TRBV5-1
CATSRDQPGESEQYF,TGTGCCACCAGCAGAGATCAGCCAGGGGAAAGCGAGCAGTACTTC,.,.,TRBJ2-7,TRBV15
CASRTSGASILPGEQFF,TGTGCCAGCAGGACTAGCGGAGCCTCCATACTTCCGGGTGAGCAGTTCTTC,TRBD2,.,TRBJ2-1,TRBV25-1
CASSPRLAGGAGELFF,TGTGCCAGCAGCCCAAGACTAGCGGGTGGAGCCGGGGAGCTGTTTTTT,TRBD2,.,TRBJ2-2,TRBV11-2
CATSERGVGYTF,TGTGCCACCAGCGAGCGGGGCGTCGGCTACACCTTC,.,few,TRBJ1-2,TRBV15
CASSVSGVGVVAAANYGYTF,TGTGCCAGCAGTGTCTCGGGCGTAGGTGTCGTGGCGGCCGCTAACTATGGCTACACCTTC,.,few,TRBJ1-2,TRBV6-1
CASSLAVVPGELFF,TGTGCCAGCAGCTTAGCGGTGGTTCCCGGGGAGCTGTTTTTT,.,once,TRBJ2-2,TRBV7-3
CAISDRYNEQFF,TGTGCCATCAGTGATCGGTACAATGAGCAGTTCTTC,.,.,TRBJ2-1,TRBV10-3
CASSPQLGRDTEAFF,TGTGCCAGCAGTCCCCAGCTGGGACGGGACACTGAAGCTTTCTTT,.,few,TRBJ1-1,TRBV27
CASSLGAHTDTQYF,TGTGCCAGCAGCTTGGGTGCCCACACAGATACGCAGTATTTT,.,few,TRBJ2-3,TRBV5-6
CASSLNQGVRTEAFF,TGTGCCAGCAGTTTAAATCAGGGTGTAAGGACTGAAGCTTTCTTT,.,once,TRBJ1-1,TRBV28
CASSSAGKYEQYF,TGTGCCAGCAGTTCAGCGGGAAAATACGAGCAGTACTTC,TRBD2,.,TRBJ2-7,TRBV6-6
CASSQGQGGVQETQYF,TGCGCCAGCAGCCAAGGGCAGGGGGGGGTACAAGAGACCCAGTACTTC,.,once,TRBJ2-5,TRBV4-3
CASRLAGRYNEQFF,TGTGCCAGCAGACTAGCGGGAAGGTACAATGAGCAGTTCTTC,TRBD2,few,TRBJ2-1,TRBV27
CASSVGTGDNSPLHF,TGTGCCAGCAGCGTCGGGACAGGGGATAATTCACCCCTCCACTTT,TRBD1,.,TRBJ1-6,TRBV9
CASSGTPPLETQYF,TGTGCCAGCTCAGGGACACCGCCGTTAGAGACCCAGTACTTC,.,once,TRBJ2-5,TRBV18
CASSLQEMHEQYF,TGTGCCAGCAGCCTCCAGGAGATGCACGAGCAGTACTTC,.,.,TRBJ2-7,TRBV9
CAWTTGSHEQYF,TGTGCCTGGACGACAGGGAGCCACGAGCAGTACTTC,TRBD1,once,TRBJ2-7,TRBV30
CASSSGVGGRLGNTGELFF,TGTGCCAGCAGCTCGGGGGTTGGGGGGCGGCTCGGGAACACCGGGGAGCTGTTTTTT,.,.,TRBJ2-2,TRBV7-3
CASSTGTGNQPQHF,TGTGCCAGCTCGACAGGGACCGGCAATCAGCCCCAGCATTTT,TRBD1,.,TRBJ1-5,TRBV18
CASSLLIHTDTQYF,TGTGCCAGCAGCTTACTAATCCACACAGATACGCAGTATTTT,.,.,TRBJ2-3,TRBV7-2
CASRIASAYEQYF,TGTGCCAGCAGAATCGCGTCCGCTTACGAGCAGTACTTC,.,.,TRBJ2-7,TRBV5-8
CASSLSRTANTEAFF,TGTGCCAGCAGTTTATCGCGGACGGCGAACACTGAAGCTTTCTTT,.,.,TRBJ1-1,TRBV27
CASSERLAGVGEQYF,TGTGCCAGTAGTGAACGACTAGCGGGAGTGGGTGAGCAGTACTTC,TRBD2,.,TRBJ2-5,TRBV19
CASSQDSSTEAFF,TGCGCCAGCAGCCAAGACAGTTCCACTGAAGCTTTCTTT,.,.,TRBJ1-1,TRBV5-1
CASSFSSGLRDRTYTEAFF,TGCGCCAGCAGCTTTTCATCAGGGTTACGGGACAGGACATACACTGAAGCTTTCTTT,TRBD1,.,TRBJ1-1,TRBV5-1
CASTPGGFRAEAFF,TGTGCCAGCACCCCCGGGGGTTTTAGGGCTGAAGCTTTCTTT,.,.,TRBJ1-1,TRBV6-5
CASSLVSGRIGEQFF,TGTGCCAGCAGCTTAGTGAGCGGGAGAATAGGTGAGCAGTTCTTC,TRBD2,.,TRBJ2-1,TRBV7-9
CASTSGTGFLENTEAFF,TGTGCCAGCACCAGTGGGACAGGGTTCCTCGAGAACACTGAAGCTTTCTTT,TRBD1,.,TRBJ1-1,TRBV5-5
CASSLGTGAQDTQYF,TGTGCCAGCAGCTTAGGGACAGGGGCGCAAGATACGCAGTATTTT,TRBD1,.,TRBJ2-3,TRBV7-8
CASGLGLARTDTQYF,TGTGCTAGTGGTTTGGGACTAGCCCGCACAGATACGCAGTATTTT,TRBD2,.,TRBJ2-3,TRBV12-5
CASRVRVYEQYF,TGTGCCAGCCGTGTAAGGGTCTACGAGCAGTACTTC,.,.,TRBJ2-7,TRBV21-1
CASSQTYEQYF,TGTGCCAGCAGCCAAACCTACGAGCAGTACTTC,.,few,TRBJ2-7,TRBV5-8
CASSPGRTSGRMISYEQYF,TGTGCCAGTAGTCCAGGCAGGACTAGCGGGAGGATGATCTCCTACGAGCAGTACTTC,TRBD2,.,TRBJ2-7,TRBV19
CASGKGSYEQYF,TGTGCCAGCGGAAAAGGGTCCTACGAGCAGTACTTC,.,few,TRBJ2-7,TRBV9
CAITPSGAEAPYEQYF,TGTGCCATCACCCCGTCCGGGGCGGAGGCTCCTTACGAGCAGTACTTC,.,.,TRBJ2-7,TRBV10-3
CASSLELRAYTQYF,TGTGCCAGCAGCTTGGAACTCAGGGCGTATACGCAGTATTTT,.,.,TRBJ2-3,TRBV7-9
CASTDHQGGSGYTF,TGTGCCAGCACCGATCACCAGGGGGGCTCTGGCTACACCTTC,TRBD1,once,TRBJ1-2,TRBV6-5
CASSSGQGSGNTIYF,TGTGCCAGCAGCTCAGGACAGGGGTCTGGAAACACCATATATTTT,TRBD1,.,TRBJ1-3,TRBV7-8
CASSRDFNEQFF,TGTGCCAGCAGTAGGGACTTCAATGAGCAGTTCTTC,.,.,TRBJ2-1,TRBV6-6
CASSFSGTDLREQYF,TGTGCCAGCAGCTTTTCCGGGACAGATCTACGAGAGCAGTACTTC,.,.,TRBJ2-5,TRBV12-1
CAWSAGYNEQFF,TGTGCCTGGAGTGCTGGTTACAATGAGCAGTTCTTC,.,.,TRBJ2-1,TRBV30
CASSQEGRKETQYF,TGCGCCAGCAGCCAAGAGGGCAGAAAAGAGACCCAGTACTTC,.,.,TRBJ2-5,TRBV4-1
CASSVTTGHHLNNYGYTF,TGTGCCAGCAGCGTTACCACGGGACACCACCTCAATAACTATGGCTACACCTTC,.,.,TRBJ1-2,TRBV9
CASSEDWGMNTEAFF,TGTGCCAGCAGTGAAGATTGGGGGATGAACACTGAAGCTTTCTTT,.,.,TRBJ1-1,TRBV6-1